Below, 27 T cell receptor beta chains from the same sample are listed, as sequenced in a study of cytomegalovirus exposure and HLA in healthy donors. Data came from immunoSEQ multiplex PCR; TCRdb stores just in-frame clones and leaves some out. Of 150,000 to 200,000 clones listed, 86% were seen once; the top ten hold 7.2%. Sequences were obtained from PBMCs. The receptors were sampled from a man aged 25-45 years in good health and CMV-seropositive.

The V gene is TRBV6-6, the J gene TRBJ1-1; 7 nucleotides align to TRBD1. The germline gives CDR1 MNHNY, CDR2 SVGAGI (reference sequence). V lost 4 bases and J lost 7; bases outside the gene matches: 9. This CDR3 spans 14 amino acids. As DNA, the CDR3 is TGTGCCAGCAGTTCCGATGGGGACAGCCTTGAAGCTTTCTTT. This gives the protein CASSSDGDSLEAFF.

This rearrangement joins TRBV4-1 to TRBJ2-2; 7 bases fit TRBD1. The DNA end favors TRBJ1-3, so the J call may be wrong. This CDR3 contains 15 residues. Germline V gives CDR1 MGHRA, CDR2 YSYEKL. DNA of the CDR3: TGCGCCAGCAGCCAAGTTGCGACAGGGGGAAACACCATATATTTT. Translated, it gives CASSQVATGGNTIYF.

V usage is TRBV6-6 and J usage is TRBJ1-5; D remains unclear. This CDR3 is 14 amino acids long. Germline V gives CDR1 MNHNY, CDR2 SVGAGI (reference sequence). V lost 5 bases to trimming and J lost 2 bases, with 10 bases between them. The CDR3 loop reads CASSQYNGNQPQHF. For the CDR3, the DNA is TGTGCCAGCAGTCAATATAATGGCAATCAGCCCCAGCATTTT.

The chain combines TRBV28 with TRBJ1-4; tentative D call: TRBD1 (6 bases). CDR1 is MDHEN and CDR2 is SYDVKM in the germline V gene. This CDR3 spans 15 amino acids. Trimming pared 6 bases from V and 2 bases from J, leaving 13 bases between. The CDR3 DNA sequence: TGTGCCAGCAGCCGCGCGGGGGGCACTAATGAAAAACTGTTTTTT. This encodes CASSRAGGTNEKLFF.

This rearrangement joins TRBV5-6 to TRBJ2-4; the D gene is possibly TRBD1 (5 bases). Trimming left V 5 bases short and J 1 base short, with 19 bases between. This CDR3 spans 17 amino acids. CDR1 is SGHDT and CDR2 is YYEEEE in the germline V gene. The CDR3 coding sequence is TGTGCCAGCAGGAGCAGGGCTGCCAACTTGGCCAAAAACATTCAGTACTTC. It codes for CASRSRAANLAKNIQYF.

In this sample, this clone turned up once. This chain connects TRBV9 to TRBJ1-1; no firm D call. The CDR3 is 13 amino acids. The V and J ends lost 3 bases and 5 bases respectively, with 11 bases between them. Germline CDR1 reads SGDLS; CDR2 reads YYNGEE. CDR3 nucleotides: TGTGCCAGCAGCGCTAGGCCCCGGACTGAAGCTTTCTTT. Translated, it gives CASSARPRTEAFF.

The genes are TRBV5-5 and TRBJ2-7; 8 nucleotides match TRBD1. The CDR3 totals 15 residues. With 2 bases clipped from V and 2 bases from J, the junction kept 6 bases outside the gene matches. Germline V gene lookup returns CDR1 SGHKS and CDR2 YYEKEE (reference sequence). CDR3 sequence reads: CASSLTGTGPYEQYF. CDR3 bases: TGTGCCAGCAGCTTAACCGGGACAGGTCCCTACGAGCAGTACTTC.

The V gene is TRBV5-1, the J gene TRBJ2-3, with D possibly matching TRBD2 (6 bases). The CDR3 is 14 residues long. Germline CDR1 is SGHRS and CDR2 is YFSETQ. The V end lost 4 bases, the J end lost 14 bases, and 23 bases lay between the germline ends. CDR3 coding DNA: TGCGCCAGCAGCGCAATCGGGACTTTCGAGTGTAGGTATTTT. It is translated as CASSAIGTFECRYF.

The chain recombines TRBV7-6 with TRBJ2-2; TRBD2 aligns across 7 bases. Germline assignment: CDR1 SGHVS and CDR2 FNYEAQ. The CDR3 spans 19 residues. The V segment lost 3 bases and the J segment 3 bases; nucleotides outside the gene matches: 16. The CDR3 is CASSFPISGSPGDTGELFF. CDR3 bases: TGTGCCAGCAGCTTTCCGATTAGCGGGTCTCCCGGGGACACCGGGGAGCTGTTTTTT. The full variable domain, rest sourced from reference TRBV7-6 and TRBJ2-2, is GAGVSQSPRYKVTKRGQDVALRCDPISGHVSLYWYRQALGQGPEFLTYFNYEAQQDKSGLPNDRFSAERPEGSISTLTIQRTEQRDSAMYRCASSFPISGSPGDTGELFFGEGSRLTVL.

V is TRBV27 and J is TRBJ2-1, with 10 bases fitting TRBD2. The V segment lost 8 bases and the J segment 7 bases; nucleotides outside the gene matches: 11. CDR3 length: 15 residues. Germline CDR1 reads MNHEY; CDR2 reads SMNVEV (reference sequence). The CDR3 coding sequence is TGTGCCAGCGCCCTGATAGCGGGAGGTCAGAATGAGCAGTTCTTC. Encoded protein: CASALIAGGQNEQFF.

The DNA for the CDR3 is TGCGCCAGCAGCTGGGTAGCGGGAGGGCACCGGGAGACCCAGTACTTC. This translates into CASSWVAGGHRETQYF. V usage is TRBV5-1 and J usage is TRBJ2-5; the match to TRBD2 covers 11 bases. Trimming at V came to 3 bases and at J to 5 bases, leaving 9 bases not matched to a gene. From germline, CDR1 is SGHRS and CDR2 YFSETQ. The CDR3 has 16 residues.

The chain joins TRBV5-4 to TRBJ1-5, with a tentative D call TRBD1 (5 bases). CDR1 and CDR2 (germline): SGHNT, YYREEE (reference sequence). This CDR3 has 15 residues. V lost 5 bases and J lost 2, with 14 bases in between. In DNA form, the CDR3 reads TGTGCCAGCAGTTATCAGGGAGCAGGCAATCAGCCCCAGCATTTT. Translating it yields CASSYQGAGNQPQHF.

The V gene is TRBV29-1, the J gene TRBJ1-2, with a possible D match to TRBD1 (5 bases). The length of the CDR3 is 11 residues. V was shortened by 7 bases and J by 8 bases, with 14 bases between the two germline ends. Germline values: CDR1 SQVTM, CDR2 ANQGSEA. CDR3: CSGGSAEGYTF. The CDR3, as DNA: TGCAGCGGGGGGAGCGCTGAGGGCTACACCTTC. The whole variable domain, remainder taken from reference TRBV29-1 and TRBJ1-2, is SAVISQKPSRDICQRGTSLTIQCQVDSQVTMMFWYRQQPGQSLTLIATANQGSEATYESGFVIDKFPISRPNLTFSTLTVSNMSPEDSSIYLCSGGSAEGYTFGSGTRLTVV.

The chain joins TRBV4-3 to TRBJ1-2; the match to TRBD1 covers 9 bases. The CDR3 loop spans 12 amino acids. CDR1 LGHNA and CDR2 YSLEER come from the germline V gene. V lost 8 bases to trimming and J lost 3 bases; unmatched junction nucleotides: 1. CDR3 DNA sequence: TGCGCCAGCGGGGACAGGGACTATGGCTACACCTTC. Residues: CASGDRDYGYTF.

The rearrangement joins TRBV7-2 to TRBJ2-3, with D possibly TRBD2 on 6 matching bases. V lost 6 bases, J lost 3 bases, and 16 bases lay in between. The CDR3 covers 15 residues. Per the germline V gene, CDR1 is SGHTA and CDR2 is FQGNSA. The CDR3 sequence is CASSPGVARTDTQYF. In nucleotides, the CDR3 is TGTGCCAGCAGTCCGGGAGTAGCAAGGACAGATACGCAGTATTTT.

The chain employs TRBV4-1 and TRBJ2-7; TRBD2 matches 7 bases. The CDR3 runs 14 residues. CDR1 and CDR2 from the germline V gene are MGHRA and YSYEKL. The trim removed 2 bases at V and 3 bases at J, leaving 4 bases unmatched. Here the CDR3 reads CASSQRAGLYEQYF. In DNA form, the CDR3 reads TGCGCCAGCAGCCAAAGAGCGGGACTCTACGAGCAGTACTTC.

This chain joins TRBV5-1 and TRBJ2-1, with D hard to call. Trimming pared 2 bases from V and 6 bases from J, leaving 9 bases between. Germline loops: CDR1 SGHRS, CDR2 YFSETQ. This CDR3 has 13 residues. CDR3 coding DNA: TGCGCCAGCAGCTTAGGTGGCCGCAATGAGCAGTTCTTC. It encodes CASSLGGRNEQFF.

This sequence joins TRBV9 and TRBJ2-1; D call uncertain. V lost 1 base and J 5 bases, leaving 10 bases between the germline ends. Germline loops: CDR1 SGDLS, CDR2 YYNGEE. This CDR3 has 14 residues. The CDR3 here is CASSVLQVNNEQFF. In DNA, the CDR3 is TGTGCCAGCAGCGTACTCCAGGTAAACAATGAGCAGTTCTTC.

This chain joins TRBV7-2 and TRBJ1-4, with TRBD1 as a possible D gene (5 bases). The V gene lost 4 bases and the J gene lost 8 bases, with 17 bases spanning the gap. CDR3 length: 15 residues. Germline CDR1 is SGHTA and CDR2 is FQGNSA. The CDR3, as DNA: TGTGCCAGCAGCTCAGACAGCGGGCAGGGAGAAAAACTGTTTTTT. This codes for CASSSDSGQGEKLFF. The entire variable domain, with the rest obtained from reference TRBV7-2 and TRBJ1-4, is as follows: GAGVSQSPSNKVTEKGKDVELRCDPISGHTALYWYRQSLGQGLEFLIYFQGNSAPDKSGLPSDRFSAERTGGSVSTLTIQRTQQEDSAVYLCASSSDSGQGEKLFFGSGTQLSVL.

This clone was observed a few times. The chain carries TRBV4-3 and TRBJ2-2; 9 nucleotides match TRBD1. The CDR3 runs 18 residues. Germline lookup yields CDR1 LGHNA and CDR2 YSLEER. The trim removed 1 base at V and 5 bases at J, leaving 11 bases unmatched. This chain's CDR3 is CASSQAPSSGQGTGELFF. In DNA, the CDR3 is TGCGCCAGCAGCCAAGCCCCGTCATCGGGACAGGGTACCGGGGAGCTGTTTTTT.

CDR3 nucleotides: TGTGCCAGCAGCTCCTACAGGAACACTGAAGCTTTCTTT. Translated, it gives CASSSYRNTEAFF. The chain employs TRBV7-3 and TRBJ1-1; D gene uncertain. Trimming took 4 bases from V and 1 from J, leaving 7 bases between them. The CDR3 is made up of 13 amino acids. From germline, CDR1 is SGHTA and CDR2 FQGTGA.

The V call is TRBV6-6, the J call TRBJ1-2; D remains ambiguous. Looked up from germline, CDR1 is MNHNY and CDR2 is SVGAGI (reference sequence). V lost 0 bases and J lost 7, with 9 bases in between. The CDR3 length is 13 residues. CDR3 amino acids: CASSYSETAGYTF. The CDR3, as DNA: TGTGCCAGCAGTTACTCAGAGACGGCTGGCTACACCTTC.

In the case of this clone: This specimen includes other DNA sequences encoding the same CDR3. V and J are TRBV9 and TRBJ1-5; D may be TRBD1 (5 bases). Germline assignment: CDR1 SGDLS and CDR2 YYNGEE. V was trimmed by 2 bases and J by 4 bases, leaving 10 bases between them. The CDR3 has 14 residues. The CDR3: CASSVAGSNQPQHF. The CDR3 nucleotides are TGTGCCAGCAGCGTGGCAGGGAGTAATCAGCCCCAGCATTTT.

The CDR3 DNA is TGTGCCAGCAGTACCTGGGGAAGGCAGGGGGCCCACGAGCAGTACTTC. It is translated as CASSTWGRQGAHEQYF. The rearrangement joins TRBV28 to TRBJ2-7; TRBD1 agrees at 8 bases. This CDR3 is 16 amino acids long. V shed 5 bases, J shed 5 bases, and the junction held 14 bases outside the gene matches. Germline assignment: CDR1 MDHEN and CDR2 SYDVKM.

The genes are TRBV7-6 and TRBJ2-7, with a possible D match to TRBD1 (6 bases). Germline V CDR1 and CDR2: SGHVS, FNYEAQ. This CDR3 is 15 amino acids long. The V gene lost 0 bases and the J gene lost 3 bases, with 12 bases spanning the gap. CDR3 nucleotide sequence: TGTGCCAGCAGCTTAGCTACAGGGAACCACTACGAGCAGTACTTC. Translation gives CASSLATGNHYEQYF.

The chain couples TRBV11-1 to TRBJ2-2; unclear D gene. The CDR3 covers 15 residues. V was shortened by 5 bases and J by 2 bases, with 12 bases between the two germline ends. Per germline, CDR1 SGHAT and CDR2 FQDESV (reference sequence). As DNA, the CDR3 is TGTGCCAGCAGCCGCCGCCAAGTAAACACCGGGGAGCTGTTTTTT. It specifies CASSRRQVNTGELFF.

This chain uses TRBV7-2 with TRBJ2-3; D remains unclear. Germline loops: CDR1 SGHTA, CDR2 FQGNSA. V was clipped by 1 base and J by 2 bases, with 4 bases between them. The CDR3 sequence is 13 residues long. The DNA of the CDR3 is TGTGCCAGCAGCTTAGTTACCACAGATACGCAGTATTTT. Its translation: CASSLVTTDTQYF.